The source of this T cell receptor beta chain is a study of Ad26.COV2.S vaccination and SARS-CoV-2 variants. Study results and limitations: Total T cell responses may have been underestimated by the TCR breadth and depth analyses.

The data were produced by immunoSEQ multiplex PCR, yet TCRdb's version contains in-frame clones alone and is incomplete. This table has about 97,000 clones, over 70% appearing once. A remark on this clone: What it recognizes is unknown.

The germline V gene has CDR1 SEHNR and CDR2 FQNEAQ (reference sequence). The CDR3 totals 13 residues. V was clipped by 4 bases and J by 7 bases; unmatched bases: 5. The chain employs TRBV7-9 and TRBJ1-1; 8 nucleotides line up with TRBD1. The specimen comprised peripheral blood, sampled after recovery from COVID-19. This TCR came from a human donor who had recovered from COVID-19. The DNA for the CDR3 is TGTGCCAGCAGCTCGACAGGGGTCGGTGAAGCTTTCTTT. Translated: CASSSTGVGEAFF.